This T cell receptor (beta chain) appears in the sequencing data of a study of blood T cell repertoires in COVID-19. As handled by the study authors: Scientists estimated how many nucleated cells there were by amplifying reference gene primers. Only in-frame clones appear in the TCRdb table, and some are missing; sequencing was by immunoSEQ multiplex PCR. From that table come the V and J calls and clone size; the DNA was used to work out D and trimming. The sample contains some 180,000 clones, roughly 84% of which appear only once. The CDR3 totals 17 residues. Looked up from germline, CDR1 is SQVTM and CDR2 is ANQGSEA. Trimming stripped 1 base from V and 0 bases from J, with 13 bases between.

The clonotype was recovered from a woman in her 30s who had been exposed to COVID-19. The chain joins TRBV29-1 to TRBJ2-6; possibly TRBD1 for D (5 bases). Sequences were obtained from PBMCs or T cells enriched from blood (not recorded which). The CDR3 sequence: CSVEAGIGLSGANVLTF. CDR3 sequence (DNA): TGCAGCGTTGAAGCAGGGATCGGTCTCTCTGGGGCCAACGTCCTGACTTTC.